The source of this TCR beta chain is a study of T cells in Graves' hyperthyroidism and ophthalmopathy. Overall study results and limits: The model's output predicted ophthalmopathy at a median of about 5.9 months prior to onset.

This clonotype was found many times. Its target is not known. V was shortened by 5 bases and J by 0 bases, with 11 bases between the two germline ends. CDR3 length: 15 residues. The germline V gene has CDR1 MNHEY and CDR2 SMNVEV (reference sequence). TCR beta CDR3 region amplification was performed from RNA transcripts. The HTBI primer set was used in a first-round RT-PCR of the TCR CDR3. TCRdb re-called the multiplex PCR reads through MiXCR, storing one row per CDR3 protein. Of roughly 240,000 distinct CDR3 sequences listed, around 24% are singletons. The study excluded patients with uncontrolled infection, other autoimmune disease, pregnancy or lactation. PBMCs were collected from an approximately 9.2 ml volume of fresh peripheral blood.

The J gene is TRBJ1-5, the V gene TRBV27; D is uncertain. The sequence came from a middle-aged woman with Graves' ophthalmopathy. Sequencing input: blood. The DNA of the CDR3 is TGTGCCAGCAGTCCCAGTGAGTATAGCAATCAGCCCCAGCATTTT. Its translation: CASSPSEYSNQPQHF.